This TCR beta chain was captured in a study of cytomegalovirus exposure and HLA in healthy donors. The germline V and J ends were trimmed by 3 bases and 3 bases, with 18 bases remaining between them. The V gene's germline CDR1 is LGHNA and CDR2 YNFKEQ. The CDR3 is 17 residues long. A few counts support this clone. The primer mix had 60 Vbeta and 13 Jbeta primers. The table came from immunoSEQ multiplex PCR; TCRdb's copy has only in-frame clones and leaves some out. The sample has 150,000 to 200,000 clones; about 9% are singletons. This TCR was sampled from a woman younger than 45 in good health and CMV-seropositive. Sequencing was done on a sample of PBMCs. The chain recombines TRBV4-2 with TRBJ2-4; weak D call: TRBD2 (6 bases). CDR3 nucleotides: TGTGCCAGCAGCCATGTATTAGCGGACGTGAACAAAAACATTCAGTACTTC. It encodes CASSHVLADVNKNIQYF.